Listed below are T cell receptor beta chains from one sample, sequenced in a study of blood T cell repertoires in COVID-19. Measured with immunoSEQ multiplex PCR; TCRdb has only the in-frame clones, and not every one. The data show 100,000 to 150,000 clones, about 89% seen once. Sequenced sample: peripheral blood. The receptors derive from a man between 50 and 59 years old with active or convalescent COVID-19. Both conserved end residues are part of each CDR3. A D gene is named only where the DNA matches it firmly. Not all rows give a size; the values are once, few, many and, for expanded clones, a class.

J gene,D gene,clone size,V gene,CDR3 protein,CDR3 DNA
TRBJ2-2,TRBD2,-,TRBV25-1,CASSEGLAGVSGTGELFF,TGTGCCAGCAGTGAAGGACTAGCGGGAGTATCAGGAACCGGGGAGCTGTTTTTT
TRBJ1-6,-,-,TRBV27,CASRGGRNYNSPLHF,TGTGCCAGCAGAGGGGGACGGAACTATAATTCACCCCTCCACTTT
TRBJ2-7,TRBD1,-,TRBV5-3,CARSIDRVLAVRTYEQYF,TGTGCCAGAAGCATCGACAGGGTTTTGGCGGTAAGAACCTACGAGCAGTACTTC
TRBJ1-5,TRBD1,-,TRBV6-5,CASKDRGRSNQPQHF,TGTGCCAGCAAAGACAGGGGTCGGAGCAATCAGCCCCAGCATTTT
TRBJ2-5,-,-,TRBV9,CASSVALGAEQETQYF,TGTGCCAGCAGCGTAGCGCTCGGCGCGGAACAAGAGACCCAGTACTTC
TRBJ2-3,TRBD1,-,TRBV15,CATKQGYAEDTQYF,TGTGCCACAAAACAGGGGTATGCTGAAGATACGCAGTATTTT
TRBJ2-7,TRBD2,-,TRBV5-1,CASSLSGSSQSYEQYF,TGCGCCAGCAGCCTTAGCGGGAGTAGCCAAAGCTACGAGCAGTACTTC
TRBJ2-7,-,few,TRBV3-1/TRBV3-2,CASSQVSLLSYEQYF,TGTGCCAGCAGCCAAGTCTCGCTCCTGAGTTACGAGCAGTACTTC
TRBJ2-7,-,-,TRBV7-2,CASSLVPVYGANSYEQYF,TGTGCCAGCAGCTTAGTCCCTGTCTATGGGGCCAACTCCTACGAGCAGTACTTC
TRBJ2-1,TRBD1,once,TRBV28,CASSGDRGLHNEQFF,TGTGCCAGCAGTGGGGACAGGGGCCTTCACAATGAGCAGTTCTTC
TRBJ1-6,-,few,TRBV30,CAWSVRGLSYNSPLHF,TGTGCCTGGAGTGTAAGGGGTCTCTCCTATAATTCACCCCTCCACTTT
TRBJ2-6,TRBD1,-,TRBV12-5,CASGLGGQVGSGANVLTF,TGTGCTAGTGGTTTGGGGGGACAGGTAGGATCTGGGGCCAACGTCCTGACTTTC
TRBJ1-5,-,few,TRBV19,CASSTSGTPNQPQHF,TGTGCCAGTAGTACCTCCGGGACTCCGAATCAGCCCCAGCATTTT
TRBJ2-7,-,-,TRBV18,CASSLKDGDYEQYF,TGTGCCAGCTCACTAAAGGACGGGGACTACGAGCAGTACTTC
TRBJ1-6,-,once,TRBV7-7,CASSLGRSNSPLHF,TGTGCCAGCAGCTTAGGCCGGAGTAATTCACCCCTCCACTTT
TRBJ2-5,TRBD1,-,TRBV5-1,CASSFGQGRETQYF,TGCGCCAGCAGCTTTGGACAGGGGAGAGAGACCCAGTACTTC
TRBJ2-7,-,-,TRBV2,CASSAARSSYEQYF,TGTGCCAGCAGTGCCGCAAGGAGCTCCTACGAGCAGTACTTC
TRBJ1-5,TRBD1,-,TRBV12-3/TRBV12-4,CASSGTGVPPQHF,TGTGCCAGCAGCGGGACAGGGGTTCCGCCCCAGCATTTT
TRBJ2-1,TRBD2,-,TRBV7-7,CASSLARTSGPGEQFF,TGTGCCAGCAGCTTAGCCCGGACTAGCGGTCCCGGTGAGCAGTTCTTC
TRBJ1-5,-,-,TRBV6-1,CASSEGSVGNQPQHF,TGTGCCAGCAGTGAAGGATCGGTGGGCAATCAGCCCCAGCATTTT
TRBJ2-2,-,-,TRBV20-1,CSASPQGVGELFF,TGCAGTGCTAGTCCACAGGGAGTCGGGGAGCTGTTTTTT
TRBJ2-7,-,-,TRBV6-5,CASRVTSKQYF,TGTGCCAGCAGGGTTACTTCGAAGCAGTACTTC
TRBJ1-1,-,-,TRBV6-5,CASIEGSLNTEAFF,TGTGCCAGCATCGAAGGTAGCTTGAACACTGAAGCTTTCTTT
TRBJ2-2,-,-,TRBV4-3,CASSQESGGRNTGELFF,TGCGCCAGCAGCCAAGAAAGTGGGGGCCGAAACACCGGGGAGCTGTTTTTT
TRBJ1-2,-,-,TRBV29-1,CSVEQNYGYTF,TGCAGCGTTGAACAGAACTATGGCTACACCTTC
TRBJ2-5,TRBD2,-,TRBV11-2,CASRSSGGPQETQYF,TGTGCCAGTAGGAGTAGCGGGGGGCCCCAAGAGACCCAGTACTTC
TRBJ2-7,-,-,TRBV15,CATRRGSYEQYF,TGTGCCACTCGAAGGGGATCCTACGAGCAGTACTTC
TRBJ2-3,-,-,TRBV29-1,CSVSPSAFTDTQYF,TGCAGCGTTAGTCCTAGCGCCTTCACAGATACGCAGTATTTT
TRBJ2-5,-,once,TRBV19,CASGLVQETQYF,TGTGCCAGTGGACTTGTACAAGAGACCCAGTACTTC
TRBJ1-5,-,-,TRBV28,CASRSGVQPQHF,TGTGCCAGCAGGTCAGGGGTGCAGCCCCAGCATTTT
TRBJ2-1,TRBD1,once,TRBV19,CASTTGESHNEQFF,TGTGCCAGTACCACAGGGGAGTCCCACAATGAGCAGTTCTTC
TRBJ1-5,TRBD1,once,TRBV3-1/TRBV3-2,CASSPDRGSNQPQHF,TGTGCCAGCAGCCCCGACAGGGGGAGCAATCAGCCCCAGCATTTT